The next 10 T cell receptor beta chains were all read from a single sample in a study of human versus mouse CDR3 diversity and MHC coevolution. Profiled with immunoSEQ multiplex PCR; TCRdb holds only in-frame clones, not every one. The sample holds over 60,000 clones; roughly 90% are singletons and the top ten take less than 0.16%. Sequenced input: naive CD4+ T cells from blood. Subset indicated: CD45RO-negative CD62L-positive naive CD4 T cells. The receptor source for this set is a person between 25 and 75 years old in good health.

This clone was detected a few times. The chain employs TRBV4-1 and TRBJ1-3, with D unclear. Trimming stripped 4 bases from V and 3 bases from J, with 7 bases between. The CDR3 has 13 amino acids. CDR1 MGHRA and CDR2 YSYEKL come from the germline V gene. The CDR3 sequence is CASSRESGNTIYF. DNA of the CDR3: TGCGCCAGCAGCCGCGAGAGTGGAAACACCATATATTTT.

The genes are TRBV5-1 and TRBJ1-1, with a weak D call TRBD1 (5 bases). Germline CDR1 is SGHRS and CDR2 is YFSETQ. The CDR3 runs 15 residues. Trimming shortened V by 4 bases and J by 0 bases, and 13 bases separated the two germline ends. CDR3 loop: CASSGGLGLNTEAFF. The CDR3 bases are TGCGCCAGCAGCGGTGGCTTGGGGCTGAACACTGAAGCTTTCTTT.

The chain employs TRBV11-3 and TRBJ2-1; TRBD2 aligns across 9 bases. The CDR3 loop spans 15 amino acids. V trimming: 4 bases; J trimming: 5 bases; junction bases outside the gene matches: 6. CDR1 and CDR2 (germline): SGHNT, YENEEA. The CDR3 region has the DNA TGTGCCAGCAGCTCGTCTAGCGGGGCCCACAATGAGCAGTTCTTC. This codes for CASSSSSGAHNEQFF.

The chain has TRBV7-9 and TRBJ1-1; D remains unclear. Germline V gene data show CDR1 as SEHNR and CDR2 as FQNEAQ (reference sequence). This CDR3 contains 13 residues. Trimming took 5 bases from V and 7 from J, leaving 14 bases between them. CDR3 sequence reads: CASSRPSEDEAFF. CDR3 in DNA: TGTGCCAGCAGCCGCCCGTCGGAGGATGAAGCTTTCTTT.

The rearrangement links TRBV30 to TRBJ1-5, with D hard to call. Between the trimmed V and J ends, which lost 6 bases and 1 base, there was a span of 13 bases. The germline V gene encodes CDR1 GTSNPN and CDR2 SVGIG (reference sequence). This CDR3 has 14 residues. The CDR3 DNA reads TGTGCCTGCCGGGTGGCGGGGAGCAATCAGCCCCAGCATTTT. Its protein product is CACRVAGSNQPQHF.

The V and J genes are TRBV15 and TRBJ1-1; D is unresolved. The CDR3 spans 14 residues. In germline, CDR1 is LNHNV, CDR2 YYDKDF (reference sequence). V lost 2 bases and J 1 base, leaving 8 bases between the germline ends. CDR3 sequence reads: CATSRTRGNTEAFF. The DNA for the CDR3 is TGTGCCACCAGCAGAACCCGGGGGAACACTGAAGCTTTCTTT.

The chain is built from TRBV7-8 and TRBJ2-7, with D possibly matching TRBD1 (6 bases). This CDR3 comprises 14 residues. Germline assignment: CDR1 SGHVS and CDR2 FQNEAQ. The V and J ends lost 5 bases and 3 bases respectively, with 14 bases between them. The CDR3, as DNA: TGTGCCAGCAGCCCTAAGAAAGGGGGCTACGAGCAGTACTTC. It yields the protein CASSPKKGGYEQYF.

This rearrangement joins TRBV6-5 to TRBJ1-2; no clear D. The CDR3 runs to 12 residues. Per germline, CDR1 MNHEY and CDR2 SVGAGI. V lost 10 bases and J lost 3, with 12 bases in between. As DNA, the CDR3 is TGTGCCACGTTTCGGGGAGACTATGGCTACACCTTC. The encoded protein is CATFRGDYGYTF.

DNA for the CDR3: TGTGCCAGCAGTTTACTAGCGGGCACCGGGGAGCTGTTTTTT. Translated, it gives CASSLLAGTGELFF. V and J are TRBV5-4 and TRBJ2-2; 9 bases map to TRBD2. V was clipped by 5 bases and J by 4 bases; unmatched bases: 3. The CDR3 consists of 14 residues. Germline V CDR1 and CDR2: SGHNT, YYREEE (reference sequence).

This clone was observed a single time. This specimen includes other DNA sequences encoding the same CDR3. This sequence joins TRBV6-1 and TRBJ1-5; 7 positions match TRBD1. Germline values: CDR1 MNHNS, CDR2 SASEGT. The CDR3 has 14 residues. With 4 bases clipped from V and 3 bases from J, the junction kept 3 bases outside the gene matches. CDR3 amino acids: CASSGGGYNQPQHF. CDR3 DNA: TGTGCCAGCAGTGGAGGGGGCTACAATCAGCCCCAGCATTTT.